The 31 T cell receptor beta chains below were found in one sample sequenced in a study of cytomegalovirus exposure and HLA in healthy donors. It was with 60 Vbeta and 13 Jbeta primers that the PCR ran. TCRdb's copy holds only in-frame clones and misses some; the assay was immunoSEQ multiplex PCR. The table lists approximately 180,000 clones, 81% of them singletons. Sequencing was done on a sample of PBMCs. The receptors derive from a woman in her late teens or twenties in good health and CMV-seropositive.

The J gene is TRBJ1-6, the V gene TRBV5-4, with D unclear. Per the germline V gene, CDR1 is SGHNT and CDR2 is YYREEE (reference sequence). The CDR3 loop spans 15 amino acids. Between the trimmed V and J ends, which lost 10 bases and 8 bases, there was a span of 22 bases. CDR3 nucleotides: TGTGCCTCCGGGGTTGGACCGCTCGGGTATTCACCCCTCCACTTT. Its translation is CASGVGPLGYSPLHF.

The rearrangement uses TRBV2 and TRBJ1-5; 9 bases line up with TRBD1. CDR1 is SNHLY, CDR2 FYNNEI, per germline. This CDR3 comprises 15 residues. The J segment lost 7 bases and the V segment lost 4 bases, leaving 8 bases of the junction unmatched. CDR3 sequence: CASSAGTGRSQPQHF. The CDR3 DNA is TGTGCCAGCAGTGCGGGGACAGGGAGGAGCCAGCCCCAGCATTTT.

The V call is TRBV6-6, the J call TRBJ1-6; no clear D gene. Between the trimmed V and J ends, which lost 7 bases and 6 bases, there was a span of 10 bases. There are 13 residues in the CDR3. CDR1 and CDR2 from the germline V gene are MNHNY and SVGAGI (reference sequence). DNA of the CDR3: TGTGCCAGCAAGACGGAGGGTAATTCACCCCTCCACTTT. This codes for CASKTEGNSPLHF.

The chain employs TRBV7-8 and TRBJ1-6; possibly TRBD1 for D (6 bases). This CDR3 spans 17 amino acids. CDR1 SGHVS and CDR2 FQNEAQ come from the germline V gene. Deletions cut 1 base from V and 1 base from J, with 11 bases between. CDR3: CASSLEGGRSYNSPLHF. CDR3 coding DNA: TGTGCCAGCAGCTTAGAAGGGGGAAGGTCCTATAATTCACCCCTCCACTTT. Together with reference TRBV7-8 and TRBJ1-6, the CDR3 gives the full variable domain: GAGVSQSPRYKVAKRGQDVALRCDPISGHVSLFWYQQALGQGPEFLTYFQNEAQLDKSGLPSDRFFAERPEGSVSTLKIQRTQQEDSAVYLCASSLEGGRSYNSPLHFGNGTRLTVT.

DNA for the CDR3: TGTGCCAGCAGTTACGGCCGCGGGAGCGGCTACACCTTC. Translation gives CASSYGRGSGYTF. The J gene is TRBJ1-2, the V gene TRBV6-6; no clear D gene. Germline V lookup: CDR1 MNHNY, CDR2 SVGAGI (reference sequence). Trimming removed 2 bases from V and 8 bases from J, with 12 bases in between. The CDR3 loop spans 13 amino acids.

About this clone: One end of the junction fails to match germline, which may point to a read error. V and J are TRBV10-1 and TRBJ1-6; 10 bases are a match to TRBD1. Germline CDR1 reads WNHNN; CDR2 reads SYGVQD (reference sequence). This CDR3 has 14 residues. As DNA, the CDR3 is TGCGCCAGCAGCCGACAGGGGGCGGGTTCACCCCTTCACTTT. Amino acids: CASSRQGAGSPLHF.

The V gene is TRBV5-1, the J gene TRBJ1-2; tentatively, D is TRBD1 (6 bases). This CDR3 region has 14 residues. Germline V gives CDR1 SGHRS, CDR2 YFSETQ. V lost 3 bases to trimming and J lost 4 bases, with 13 bases between them. The CDR3 here is CASSSRQAGYGYTF. The CDR3 DNA sequence: TGCGCCAGCAGCTCCCGACAGGCCGGCTATGGCTACACCTTC.

The chain combines TRBV19 with TRBJ1-1; D is possibly TRBD1 (6 bases). V lost 2 bases to trimming and J lost 0 bases, with 13 bases between them. CDR3 length: 16 amino acids. The germline V gene has CDR1 LNHDA and CDR2 SQIVND (reference sequence). The DNA of the CDR3 is TGTGCCAGTAGTATATCTGGGGGGGCAATGAACACTGAAGCTTTCTTT. It yields the protein CASSISGGAMNTEAFF.

The chain recombines TRBV29-1 with TRBJ2-5, with D possibly TRBD2 on 6 matching bases. Germline CDR1 reads SQVTM; CDR2 reads ANQGSEA. V shed 8 bases and J shed 7 bases, with 17 bases lying between them. This CDR3 comprises 12 residues. The DNA for the CDR3 is TGCAGCACCCGGGACTCCCCCGGGACCCAGTACTTC. It specifies CSTRDSPGTQYF.

This chain joins TRBV2 and TRBJ1-1; 10 bases match TRBD1. Germline V gene data show CDR1 as SNHLY and CDR2 as FYNNEI. This CDR3 is 14 amino acids long. V was clipped by 6 bases and J by 6 bases; unmatched bases: 7. CDR3 sequence reads: CASSSDRGRAEAFF. The CDR3 DNA reads TGTGCCAGCAGCTCTGACAGGGGGCGGGCTGAAGCTTTCTTT. Using reference TRBV2 and TRBJ1-1 for the parts outside the CDR3, the full variable domain is EPEVTQTPSHQVTQMGQEVILRCVPISNHLYFYWYRQILGQKVEFLVSFYNNEISEKSEIFDDQFSVERPDGSNFTLKIRSTKLEDSAMYFCASSSDRGRAEAFFGQGTRLTVV.

CDR3 sequence (DNA): TGCGCCAGCAGCCCTGAGCAGGGGGCTCAAGCCTATGGCTACACCTTC. As protein: CASSPEQGAQAYGYTF. The chain employs TRBV5-1 and TRBJ1-2; 8 nucleotides line up with TRBD1. The V segment lost 4 bases and the J segment 4 bases; nucleotides outside the gene matches: 12. The CDR3 contains 16 residues. Germline CDR1 is SGHRS and CDR2 is YFSETQ.

The chain couples TRBV13 to TRBJ1-2; the D gene is possibly TRBD1 (6 bases). Germline V gene lookup returns CDR1 PRHDT and CDR2 FYEKMQ (reference sequence). CDR3 length equals 15 residues. Trimming cost V 5 bases and J 6 bases, with 19 bases left between them. The CDR3 spells CASSLLTGWADGYTF. In DNA, the CDR3 is TGTGCCAGCAGCCTCCTGACAGGCTGGGCGGATGGCTACACCTTC.

The V and J genes are TRBV6-1 and TRBJ2-3; 8 positions agree with TRBD2. CDR3 size: 16 residues. Germline lookup yields CDR1 MNHNS and CDR2 SASEGT. V shed 3 bases and J 1 base; nucleotides not matched to a gene: 6. The DNA of the CDR3 is TGTGCCAGCAGTGAGGAGCGGGGGTTGGGCACAGATACGCAGTATTTT. Translating gives CASSEERGLGTDTQYF.

This clone was found a few times. The V and J genes are TRBV11-3 and TRBJ2-5, with 7 positions matching TRBD1. CDR1 is SGHNT, CDR2 YENEEA, per germline. V was clipped by 0 bases and J by 5 bases; unmatched bases: 6. This CDR3 has 15 residues. CDR3 region: CASSLDGQAGETQYF. The DNA for the CDR3 is TGTGCCAGCAGCTTAGACGGACAGGCTGGGGAGACCCAGTACTTC.

This clone was detected only once. This chain links TRBV11-2 with TRBJ1-1, with 7 bases lining up with TRBD1. Losses at the gene ends were 2 bases for V and 0 bases for J; bases not matched to a gene: 6. CDR3 length equals 16 residues. Germline loops: CDR1 SGHAT, CDR2 FQNNGV. CDR3 protein: CASSLLRGRVNTEAFF. The CDR3 nucleotides are TGTGCCAGCAGCTTACTAAGGGGGCGGGTGAACACTGAAGCTTTCTTT.

This sequence joins TRBV7-9 and TRBJ1-4, with TRBD1 identical over 7 bases. J lost 7 bases, V lost 0 bases, and 11 bases had no gene match. Germline CDR1 and CDR2: SEHNR and FQNEAQ (reference sequence). This CDR3 spans 17 amino acids. CDR3 loop: CASSLALGGRGVEKLFF. DNA for the CDR3: TGTGCCAGCAGCTTAGCCTTAGGGGGCAGAGGAGTTGAAAAACTGTTTTTT.

This clone was observed once. The chain recombines TRBV5-8 with TRBJ2-1; 11 nucleotides align to TRBD1. The CDR3 is 16 residues long. CDR1 SGHTS and CDR2 YDEGEE come from the germline V gene. V trimming: 3 bases; J trimming: 0 bases; junction bases outside the gene matches: 2. CDR3 loop: CASSSGTGGSYNEQFF. In DNA form, the CDR3 reads TGTGCCAGCAGCTCCGGGACAGGGGGCTCCTACAATGAGCAGTTCTTC.

The chain has TRBV7-9 and TRBJ1-1; 7 bases are a match to TRBD1. Per the germline V gene, CDR1 is SEHNR and CDR2 is FQNEAQ (reference sequence). There are 18 residues in the CDR3. Unmatched junction bases numbered 15, after V lost 2 bases and J lost 3 bases. The CDR3 is CASSLPMGQYRIDTEAFF. CDR3 bases: TGTGCCAGCAGCTTACCGATGGGACAGTATCGAATTGACACTGAAGCTTTCTTT.

The V gene is TRBV5-1, the J gene TRBJ2-1; 7 nucleotides align to TRBD1. The germline V gene encodes CDR1 SGHRS and CDR2 YFSETQ. The junction had 6 bases not matched to a gene; V was cut back by 4 bases and J by 2 bases. The CDR3 totals 15 residues. The CDR3, as DNA: TGCGCCAGCAGCATCCGGGACAGCACCTACAATGAGCAGTTCTTC. Protein product: CASSIRDSTYNEQFF.

CDR3 in amino acids: CASSLLGSGGSYMASPLHF. In nucleotides, the CDR3 is TGTGCCAGCAGCTTACTCGGGAGTGGGGGGTCTTATATGGCTTCACCCCTCCACTTT. This sequence joins TRBV11-2 and TRBJ1-6, with TRBD1 as a possible D gene (5 bases). The V gene lost 2 bases and the J gene lost 9 bases, with 26 bases spanning the gap. This CDR3 has 19 amino acids. CDR1 and CDR2 from the germline V gene are SGHAT and FQNNGV.

V and J are TRBV15 and TRBJ1-2, with D possibly TRBD1 on 5 matching bases. The germline V gene encodes CDR1 LNHNV and CDR2 YYDKDF (reference sequence). V was pared by 1 base and J by 4 bases, with 16 bases between. The CDR3 spans 16 residues. CDR3 sequence reads: CATSRVGDGGLYGYTF. The DNA of the CDR3 is TGTGCCACCAGCAGAGTAGGGGACGGGGGACTCTATGGCTACACCTTC.

The rearrangement joins TRBV5-4 to TRBJ2-7; TRBD1 matches 7 bases. V lost 2 bases, J lost 2 bases, and 4 bases stayed unmatched. The CDR3 has 14 amino acids. Germline CDR1 reads SGHNT; CDR2 reads YYREEE (reference sequence). The CDR3 DNA follows: TGTGCCAGCAGCTTTTCGACAGGGACCTACGAGCAGTACTTC. This sequence encodes CASSFSTGTYEQYF.

The chain joins TRBV2 to TRBJ1-2; D gene uncertain. Between the trimmed V and J ends, which lost 7 bases and 3 bases, there was a span of 15 bases. The CDR3 length is 14 residues. Germline V gene lookup returns CDR1 SNHLY and CDR2 FYNNEI. The CDR3 nucleotides are TGTGCCAGCATTATCACAAGGAGGGACTATGGCTACACCTTC. Protein sequence: CASIITRRDYGYTF. The full variable domain, completed using reference TRBV2 and TRBJ1-2, is EPEVTQTPSHQVTQMGQEVILRCVPISNHLYFYWYRQILGQKVEFLVSFYNNEISEKSEIFDDQFSVERPDGSNFTLKIRSTKLEDSAMYFCASIITRRDYGYTFGSGTRLTVV.

V gene TRBV7-9 combines with J gene TRBJ1-1; D perhaps matches TRBD1 (6 bases). The V and J ends lost 7 bases and 0 bases respectively, with 15 bases between them. Germline assignment: CDR1 SEHNR and CDR2 FQNEAQ (reference sequence). The CDR3 spans 15 residues. In DNA form, the CDR3 reads TGTGCCAGCACGGGGTCTAGGGGGATGAACACTGAAGCTTTCTTT. This codes for CASTGSRGMNTEAFF. Using reference TRBV7-9 and TRBJ1-1 for the parts outside the CDR3, the full variable domain is DTGVSQNPRHKITKRGQNVTFRCDPISEHNRLYWYRQTLGQGPEFLTYFQNEAQLEKSRLLSDRFSAERPKGSFSTLEIQRTEQGDSAMYLCASTGSRGMNTEAFFGQGTRLTVV.

In the case of this clone: Sequence at one end of the junction differs from germline and may be a read error. This rearrangement joins TRBV29-1 to TRBJ2-7; D remains ambiguous. The germline gives CDR1 SQVTM, CDR2 ANQGSEA. The CDR3 consists of 12 residues. The CDR3 here is CSVADPSSEQYF. CDR3 DNA: TGCAGCGTTGCAGACCCGTCCTCCGAGCAGTACTTC.

This clone was recorded once. The chain has TRBV12-5 and TRBJ1-1, with D perhaps TRBD1 (6 bases). Trimming removed 1 base from V and 11 bases from J, with 14 bases in between. This CDR3 has 13 amino acids. CDR1 is LGHNT and CDR2 is FRNRAP in the germline V gene. CDR3 loop: CASGLEAGVRAFF. CDR3 DNA sequence: TGTGCTAGTGGTTTGGAGGCAGGGGTTAGGGCTTTCTTT.

The rearrangement links TRBV28 to TRBJ2-1; no definite D call. V was cut by 4 bases and J by 7 bases, with 11 bases left in between. This CDR3 region has 13 residues. CDR1 and CDR2 from the germline V gene are MDHEN and SYDVKM. The CDR3 DNA reads as TGTGCCAGCAGTTCGGGTCCGTATAATGAGCAGTTCTTC. This codes for CASSSGPYNEQFF.

This chain connects TRBV13 to TRBJ2-2; 8 bases are a match to TRBD1. The CDR3 has 16 residues. The trim removed 2 bases at V and 5 bases at J, leaving 7 bases unmatched. Germline V gene data show CDR1 as PRHDT and CDR2 as FYEKMQ (reference sequence). CDR3 protein: CASSLYQGAWTGELFF. The CDR3 DNA reads TGTGCCAGCAGCTTATATCAGGGGGCTTGGACCGGGGAGCTGTTTTTT.

The V call is TRBV5-4, the J call TRBJ1-2; 10 bases are shared with TRBD1. The V and J ends lost 1 base and 6 bases, in that order; junction bases with no gene match: 6. Germline-derived CDR1 and CDR2 are SGHNT and YYREEE (reference sequence). This CDR3 contains 15 residues. Written as DNA, the CDR3 is TGTGCCAGCAGCTTGAGGGACAGGGGTTTTGATGGCTACACCTTC. Translating it yields CASSLRDRGFDGYTF.

The chain links TRBV18 to TRBJ2-2, with D perhaps matching TRBD1 (6 bases). The germline V and J ends were trimmed by 6 bases and 5 bases, with 13 bases remaining between them. CDR3 length equals 14 residues. The V gene's germline CDR1 is KGHSH and CDR2 LQKENI. CDR3 sequence: CASSPSRGTGELFF. The DNA for the CDR3 is TGTGCCAGCTCGCCCTCGAGGGGGACCGGGGAGCTGTTTTTT.

J is TRBJ2-3 and V is TRBV6-5, with 8 positions matching TRBD2. Trimming at V came to 5 bases and at J to 2 bases, leaving 6 bases not matched to a gene. Germline V CDR1 and CDR2: MNHEY, SVGAGI. This CDR3 has 15 amino acids. The CDR3 coding sequence is TGTGCCAGCAGTCGGTCCGGGGGGGTCACAGATACGCAGTATTTT. Its protein product is CASSRSGGVTDTQYF.